This passage covers 21 T cell receptor beta chains from one sample sequenced in a study of cytomegalovirus exposure and HLA in healthy donors. A multiplex PCR was run with 60 Vbeta primers and 13 Jbeta primers. Sequencing used immunoSEQ multiplex PCR; TCRdb keeps in-frame clones, though not all of them. The repertoire consists of approximately 180,000 clones, with just over 75% occurring once and the leading ten covering approximately 1.5%. Sequencing used PBMCs. The source is a woman between 25 and 40 years old in good health and CMV-seropositive.

This clone has more than one count but fewer than ten. This chain links TRBV27 with TRBJ1-1; a weak D match, TRBD1 (6 bases). V lost 3 bases to trimming and J lost 4 bases, with 15 bases between them. Germline CDR1 and CDR2: MNHEY and SMNVEV (reference sequence). This CDR3 comprises 15 residues. The CDR3 DNA sequence: TGTGCCAGCAGTTTGGGGGGGGCCGTGAGCACTGAAGCTTTCTTT. It yields the protein CASSLGGAVSTEAFF.

This chain links TRBV6-1 with TRBJ1-2; D is unresolved. V lost 0 bases, J lost 4 bases, and 9 bases lay in between. Germline-derived CDR1 and CDR2 are MNHNS and SASEGT. The CDR3 is 14 amino acids. The CDR3 region is CASSEATASYGYTF. The CDR3 nucleotides are TGTGCCAGCAGTGAAGCAACAGCTTCCTATGGCTACACCTTC.

This chain links TRBV6-6 with TRBJ2-7, with TRBD2 identical over 12 bases. Unmatched junction bases numbered 2, after V lost 5 bases and J lost 3 bases. The V gene's germline CDR1 is MNHNY and CDR2 SVGAGI (reference sequence). The CDR3 sequence is 14 residues long. CDR3 amino acids: CASSQTSGGYEQYF. CDR3 DNA sequence: TGTGCCAGCAGTCAGACTAGCGGGGGCTACGAGCAGTACTTC.

The chain recombines TRBV6-5 with TRBJ1-4; D remains ambiguous. The germline V and J ends were trimmed by 2 bases and 8 bases, with 15 bases remaining between them. Germline CDR1 reads MNHEY; CDR2 reads SVGAGI. The CDR3 extends over 15 amino acids. This CDR3 is CASSYPGAGREKLFF. CDR3 in DNA: TGTGCCAGCAGTTACCCGGGAGCCGGGAGGGAAAAACTGTTTTTT.

This clone was found a few times. The chain uses TRBV5-4 and TRBJ2-7; 11 nucleotides agree with TRBD1. Trimming cost V 0 bases and J 3 bases; bases outside gene matches: 2. In germline, CDR1 is SGHNT, CDR2 YYREEE (reference sequence). The CDR3 spans 15 residues. This chain's CDR3 is CASSLVGTGGYEQYF. DNA of the CDR3: TGTGCCAGCAGCTTGGTTGGGACAGGGGGCTACGAGCAGTACTTC.

The chain links TRBV6-1 to TRBJ2-5; TRBD2 matches 7 bases. Germline CDR1 reads MNHNS; CDR2 reads SASEGT. The J segment lost 5 bases and the V segment lost 0 bases, leaving 6 bases of the junction unmatched. The CDR3 sequence is 15 residues long. In DNA, the CDR3 is TGTGCCAGCAGTGAAGCGGGGGGGGAATGGGAGACCCAGTACTTC. It is translated as CASSEAGGEWETQYF.

This chain joins TRBV5-1 and TRBJ2-5; TRBD2 is a possible D gene (6 bases). This CDR3 comprises 14 residues. CDR1 and CDR2 (germline): SGHRS, YFSETQ. V was shortened by 4 bases and J by 5 bases, with 15 bases between the two germline ends. The CDR3 here is CASSPGLGGETQYF. The DNA for the CDR3 is TGCGCCAGCAGCCCGGGACTTGGGGGGGAGACCCAGTACTTC.

The chain links TRBV9 to TRBJ2-3, with no clear D. V was cut by 4 bases and J by 0 bases, with 9 bases left in between. Germline lookup yields CDR1 SGDLS and CDR2 YYNGEE. The CDR3 contains 14 residues. The CDR3 here is CASSFQTSTDTQYF. The CDR3 DNA reads TGTGCCAGCAGCTTTCAAACTAGCACAGATACGCAGTATTTT.

The chain couples TRBV5-1 to TRBJ2-7; perhaps TRBD2 as D (6 bases). The CDR3 length is 15 residues. The V end lost 2 bases, the J end lost 5 bases, and 17 bases lay between the germline ends. Germline assignment: CDR1 SGHRS and CDR2 YFSETQ. The CDR3 nucleotides read TGCGCCAGCAGCTTTGCTCGTGGAGGGCTAAACGAGCAGTACTTC. This codes for CASSFARGGLNEQYF.

This clone was observed a handful of times. DNA of the CDR3: TGCGCCAGCAGCTCCTCTCGACAGGGGTTGTACGAGCAGTACTTC. Translated: CASSSSRQGLYEQYF. The V and J genes are TRBV5-1 and TRBJ2-7; 8 bases match TRBD1. CDR3 length: 15 residues. The J segment lost 4 bases and the V segment lost 3 bases, leaving 9 bases of the junction unmatched. From germline, CDR1 is SGHRS and CDR2 YFSETQ. Supplemented by reference TRBV5-1 and TRBJ2-7, the full variable domain reads KAGVTQTPRYLIKTRGQQVTLSCSPISGHRSVSWYQQTPGQGLQFLFEYFSETQRNKGNFPGRFSGRQFSNSRSEMNVSTLELGDSALYLCASSSSRQGLYEQYFGPGTRLTVT.

This chain uses TRBV11-2 with TRBJ2-1; D possibly corresponds to TRBD2 (6 bases). CDR3 length: 14 residues. V dropped 3 bases and J dropped 8 bases, with 14 bases sitting between them. Germline CDR1 is SGHAT and CDR2 is FQNNGV. CDR3 amino acids: CASSLRGLSHEQFF. In nucleotides, the CDR3 is TGTGCCAGCAGCTTGAGGGGACTTTCACATGAGCAGTTCTTC.

This clone was counted between two and nine times. The V and J genes are TRBV12-5 and TRBJ2-5, with 8 bases fitting TRBD2. The CDR3 consists of 16 residues. The germline V gene encodes CDR1 LGHNT and CDR2 FRNRAP. With V trimmed by 6 bases and J by 2 bases, 11 bases remained unmatched. The DNA for the CDR3 is TGTGCTAGTGGGACCTCCGGGACTAGTCGGCAAGAGACCCAGTACTTC. Protein: CASGTSGTSRQETQYF.

About this clone itself: An end of the junction does not agree with germline; a read error may underlie this. The V call is TRBV7-9, the J call TRBJ1-2; perhaps TRBD1 as D (5 bases). This CDR3 region has 16 residues. Germline CDR1 SEHNR, CDR2 FQNEAQ (reference sequence). Here the CDR3 DNA reads TGTTCCAGCAGCCTAGGGACGGGAAATCTCTTATCTGGCTACACCTTC. Protein sequence: CSSSLGTGNLLSGYTF.

This chain joins TRBV30 and TRBJ1-2; D is ambiguous. The germline V and J ends were trimmed by 1 base and 1 base, with 13 bases remaining between them. This CDR3 contains 15 residues. Germline CDR1 and CDR2: GTSNPN and SVGIG (reference sequence). Here the CDR3 reads CAWSAGVFGNYGYTF. The CDR3 DNA follows: TGTGCCTGGAGTGCTGGAGTTTTTGGTAACTATGGCTACACCTTC. Using reference TRBV30 and TRBJ1-2 for the parts outside the CDR3, the full variable domain is SQTIHQWPATLVQPVGSPLSLECTVEGTSNPNLYWYRQAAGRGLQLLFYSVGIGQISSEVPQNLSASRPQDRQFILSSKKLLLSDSGFYLCAWSAGVFGNYGYTFGSGTRLTVV.

The J gene is TRBJ2-7, the V gene TRBV4-1, with D perhaps matching TRBD1 (7 bases). The CDR3 spans 14 residues. Trimming took off 4 bases at V and 2 bases at J, with 12 bases between the two ends. Looked up from germline, CDR1 is MGHRA and CDR2 is YSYEKL. The CDR3 region is CASSLQGGTYEQYF. The CDR3 region has the DNA TGCGCCAGCAGCCTCCAGGGGGGTACCTACGAGCAGTACTTC.

The chain links TRBV7-9 to TRBJ1-4; 8 bases agree with TRBD1. The V and J ends lost 5 bases and 5 bases, in that order; junction bases with no gene match: 4. Germline V CDR1 and CDR2: SEHNR, FQNEAQ (reference sequence). The CDR3 length is 14 residues. In DNA form, the CDR3 reads TGTGCCAGCAGCCCGGACAGGGAAAATGAAAAACTGTTTTTT. Translated, it gives CASSPDRENEKLFF.

J is TRBJ2-7 and V is TRBV28; 9 bases map to TRBD1. This CDR3 contains 17 residues. The germline gives CDR1 MDHEN, CDR2 SYDVKM. Trimming at V came to 6 bases and at J to 6 bases, leaving 18 bases not matched to a gene. CDR3 amino acids: CASRTGTGISTPFEQYF. In DNA form, the CDR3 reads TGTGCCAGCAGGACCGGGACAGGGATTAGTACTCCTTTCGAGCAGTACTTC.

The chain carries TRBV28 and TRBJ2-1; the match to TRBD1 covers 7 bases. The germline CDR1 and CDR2 sequences are MDHEN and SYDVKM. The ends lost 8 bases at V and 0 bases at J; junction bases unmatched: 10. The CDR3 covers 16 residues. Here the CDR3 DNA reads TGTGCCAGCGCAAGTTTCCGGGACAGCTCCTACAATGAGCAGTTCTTC. It is translated as CASASFRDSSYNEQFF.

This rearrangement joins TRBV9 to TRBJ1-5; possible D gene TRBD1, 6 bases. Germline V lookup: CDR1 SGDLS, CDR2 YYNGEE. The V end was cut by 3 bases, the J end by 3 bases, with 7 bases between. This CDR3 contains 13 residues. The CDR3 DNA sequence: TGTGCCAGCAGCGGGACAGTCAATCAGCCCCAGCATTTT. Translation gives CASSGTVNQPQHF.

The chain links TRBV5-1 to TRBJ2-5; 9 bases agree with TRBD1. The length of the CDR3 is 15 residues. The germline V gene has CDR1 SGHRS and CDR2 YFSETQ. The J segment lost 6 bases and the V segment lost 5 bases, leaving 11 bases of the junction unmatched. The CDR3 protein is CASRPDGQGRQTQYF. In DNA form, the CDR3 reads TGCGCCAGCAGACCGGATGGACAGGGGAGACAGACCCAGTACTTC.

CDR3: CARSLCPICGARHSYNEQFF. The CDR3 nucleotides are TGTGCCAGAAGCTTATGCCCTATCTGTGGGGCCCGACACTCCTACAATGAGCAGTTCTTC. The J gene is TRBJ2-1, the V gene TRBV7-5; TRBD1 is taken as the D call from the table, unchecked against the DNA. TRBV7-5 is reported as a pseudogene. This CDR3 comprises 20 residues.